The T cell receptor (beta chain) under discussion was sequenced for a study of blood T cell repertoires in COVID-19. Study-level background: Samples came from the United States, Italy and Spain, spanning acute and convalescent COVID-19. T cells, B-cell-depleted T cells, or PBMCs supplied cDNA or gDNA.

Clones were read by immunoSEQ multiplex PCR, and TCRdb kept only the in-frame ones, dropping some. The profile shows 95,000 to 150,000 clones, around 91% of them singletons. The CDR3 has 14 amino acids. V is TRBV21-1 and J is TRBJ2-7; no check of the table's D call, TRBD2, against the DNA was made. TRBV21-1 is termed a pseudogene. The receptor comes from a man between 65 and 80 years old with active or convalescent COVID-19. The sample was peripheral blood. CDR3: CASIRTGVSYEQYF. DNA for the CDR3: TGTGCCAGCATCCGGACGGGGGTCTCCTACGAGCAGTACTTC.